The 18 T cell receptor beta chains given below trace back to one sample, sequenced in a study of T cell responses to AZD1222 COVID-19 vaccine. Libraries were prepared by immunoSEQ multiplex PCR; TCRdb keeps only in-frame clonotypes and omits some of them. Seen here are 150,000 to 200,000 clones, 94% observed once, and the top ten hold 7.5% to 9.5%. Sample: peripheral blood, taken on day 0 of AZD1222 vaccination. Receptors were obtained from an adult in good health.

The genes are TRBV5-1 and TRBJ1-1; tentative D call: TRBD1 (6 bases). Trimming removed 4 bases at V and 7 bases at J, with 17 bases between. CDR3 length: 14 amino acids. Germline values: CDR1 SGHRS, CDR2 YFSETQ. In nucleotides, the CDR3 is TGCGCCAGCAGCCTGGTTACGGGGGCCTTTGAAGCTTTCTTT. It is translated as CASSLVTGAFEAFF.

This clone showed up just a few times. This rearrangement joins TRBV7-9 to TRBJ2-7; D might be TRBD2 (5 bases). Trimming removed 3 bases from V and 4 bases from J, with 13 bases in between. This CDR3 has 14 residues. Germline lookup yields CDR1 SEHNR and CDR2 FQNEAQ (reference sequence). CDR3 sequence reads: CASSFEGRPYEQYF. CDR3 bases: TGTGCCAGCAGCTTTGAGGGCAGGCCATACGAGCAGTACTTC. Filled out from reference TRBV7-9 and TRBJ2-7, the complete variable domain reads DTGVSQNPRHKITKRGQNVTFRCDPISEHNRLYWYRQTLGQGPEFLTYFQNEAQLEKSRLLSDRFSAERPKGSFSTLEIQRTEQGDSAMYLCASSFEGRPYEQYFGPGTRLTVT.

The V and J genes are TRBV5-4 and TRBJ2-1, with 7 positions matching TRBD2. V lost 4 bases, J lost 0 bases, and 7 bases stayed unmatched. Germline V gene lookup returns CDR1 SGHNT and CDR2 YYREEE (reference sequence). The CDR3 contains 16 residues. CDR3 amino acids: CASSLAGGSSYNEQFF. DNA of the CDR3: TGTGCCAGCAGCCTCGCCGGCGGGAGCTCCTACAATGAGCAGTTCTTC.

This rearrangement joins TRBV6-6 to TRBJ1-1; D not certain. V was cut by 4 bases and J by 1 base, with 7 bases left in between. Per the germline V gene, CDR1 is MNHNY and CDR2 is SVGAGI (reference sequence). The CDR3 is 13 amino acids. CDR3 region: CASSLTANTEAFF. Written as DNA, the CDR3 is TGTGCCAGCAGTTTGACCGCGAACACTGAAGCTTTCTTT.

V and J are TRBV30 and TRBJ2-7, with D tentatively TRBD2 (5 bases). CDR1 is GTSNPN and CDR2 is SVGIG in the germline V gene (reference sequence). Trimming stripped 3 bases from V and 2 bases from J, with 14 bases between. The CDR3 length is 14 residues. The chain's CDR3 is CAWSRAFGAYEQYF. The CDR3 DNA follows: TGTGCCTGGAGCCGGGCCTTCGGGGCCTACGAGCAGTACTTC.

J is TRBJ2-7 and V is TRBV5-4; 9 bases align to TRBD2. Per germline, CDR1 SGHNT and CDR2 YYREEE (reference sequence). The CDR3 extends over 17 amino acids. The trim removed 4 bases at V and 3 bases at J, leaving 14 bases unmatched. The CDR3 loop is CASSRGGGLAGNYEQYF. The CDR3 region has the DNA TGTGCCAGCAGCAGGGGGGGCGGGCTAGCGGGGAACTACGAGCAGTACTTC.

The chain couples TRBV5-5 to TRBJ1-5; D possibly corresponds to TRBD1 (5 bases). Germline CDR1 is SGHKS and CDR2 is YYEKEE (reference sequence). CDR3 size: 15 residues. V was shortened by 4 bases and J by 5 bases, with 16 bases between the two germline ends. CDR3 loop: CASSGPGGGDQPQHF. The CDR3 nucleotides read TGTGCCAGCAGCGGACCGGGGGGAGGAGATCAGCCCCAGCATTTT.

The CDR3 nucleotides are TGTGCCAGCAGTTTATTGGGGGGGGCAGATACGCAGTATTTT. It codes for CASSLLGGADTQYF. V usage is TRBV27 and J usage is TRBJ2-3; 7 bases agree with TRBD2. V trimming: 1 base; J trimming: 4 bases; junction bases outside the gene matches: 2. Germline V lookup: CDR1 MNHEY, CDR2 SMNVEV (reference sequence). There are 14 residues in the CDR3.

The chain recombines TRBV2 with TRBJ1-3, with TRBD1 matching over 10 bases. There are 15 residues in the CDR3. Per germline, CDR1 SNHLY and CDR2 FYNNEI. The V and J ends lost 1 base and 6 bases, in that order; junction bases with no gene match: 3. CDR3 loop: CASSEEDRGANTIYF. In DNA, the CDR3 is TGTGCCAGCAGTGAAGAGGACAGGGGGGCAAACACCATATATTTT.

This rearrangement joins TRBV27 to TRBJ1-1; D is uncertain. Deletions cut 5 bases from V and 4 bases from J, with 11 bases between. This CDR3 region has 13 residues. The V gene's germline CDR1 is MNHEY and CDR2 SMNVEV (reference sequence). The CDR3 sequence: CASSPPGPTEAFF. CDR3 in DNA: TGTGCCAGCAGTCCTCCCGGCCCCACTGAAGCTTTCTTT.

The chain couples TRBV4-1 to TRBJ1-4; D ambiguous. This CDR3 contains 15 residues. Germline values: CDR1 MGHRA, CDR2 YSYEKL. Trimming pared 4 bases from V and 8 bases from J, leaving 17 bases between. The CDR3, as DNA: TGCGCCAGCAGCCTAGAACAGATGAGGGCGGAAAAACTGTTTTTT. Translating it yields CASSLEQMRAEKLFF.

CDR3 amino acids: CASGTTTGTEAFF. As DNA, the CDR3 is TGTGCCAGCGGTACCACCACAGGGACTGAAGCTTTCTTT. The chain has TRBV25-1 and TRBJ1-1; tentatively, D is TRBD1 (6 bases). The ends were cut back, 8 bases at V and 5 bases at J, with 15 bases in the middle. Germline loops: CDR1 MGHDK, CDR2 SYGVNS. The CDR3 runs to 13 residues.

The rearrangement links TRBV7-8 to TRBJ2-1; TRBD2 matches 7 bases. The CDR3 sequence is 13 residues long. Trimming cost V 3 bases and J 8 bases; bases outside gene matches: 4. Per germline, CDR1 SGHVS and CDR2 FQNEAQ. CDR3 sequence: CASSFTGGYEQFF. For the CDR3, the DNA is TGTGCCAGCAGCTTCACGGGGGGATATGAGCAGTTCTTC.

This clone occurred once. The chain recombines TRBV5-8 with TRBJ1-6; D perhaps matches TRBD1 (5 bases). The CDR3 totals 16 residues. Trimming left V 1 base short and J 7 bases short, with 15 bases between. Looked up from germline, CDR1 is SGHTS and CDR2 is YDEGEE. The CDR3 DNA reads as TGTGCCAGCAGCTTGCAGGCGGGGCTCAGAAATTCACCCCTCCACTTT. Protein: CASSLQAGLRNSPLHF.

V gene TRBV27 combines with J gene TRBJ1-2, with D maybe TRBD1 (6 bases). Germline CDR1 MNHEY, CDR2 SMNVEV (reference sequence). Trimming removed 3 bases at V and 6 bases at J, with 11 bases between. The CDR3 extends over 13 amino acids. Here the CDR3 reads CASSFGGKDGYTF. The DNA for the CDR3 is TGTGCCAGCAGTTTTGGGGGCAAGGATGGCTACACCTTC.

This clone was recorded only once. V usage is TRBV19 and J usage is TRBJ1-5; maybe TRBD1 (5 bases). Germline CDR1 reads LNHDA; CDR2 reads SQIVND (reference sequence). The CDR3 has 16 residues. V gave up 5 bases and J gave up 7 bases, with 21 bases separating them. The CDR3: CASSAHGGSKGQPQHF. The CDR3 nucleotides are TGTGCCAGTAGTGCCCACGGCGGATCCAAGGGGCAGCCCCAGCATTTT.

Concerning this clone itself: One end of the junction varies from germline; a read error may be responsible. Here the CDR3 DNA reads TGTGCTAGCAGTAGCGGGAGGGCCTCGGAGACCCAGTACTTC. As protein: CASSSGRASETQYF. This chain connects TRBV7-7 to TRBJ2-5; 11 nucleotides line up with TRBD2. Germline loops: CDR1 SSHAT, CDR2 FNYEAQ (reference sequence). The CDR3 sequence is 14 residues long.

The chain has TRBV9 and TRBJ2-7, with D possibly being TRBD1 (6 bases). CDR3 length: 16 residues. V gave up 0 bases and J gave up 0 bases, with 13 bases separating them. CDR1 is SGDLS, CDR2 YYNGEE, per germline. The CDR3 loop reads CASSVDRDKHSYEQYF. CDR3 DNA: TGTGCCAGCAGCGTAGATCGGGACAAACACTCCTACGAGCAGTACTTC. Filled out from reference TRBV9 and TRBJ2-7, the complete variable domain reads DSGVTQTPKHLITATGQRVTLRCSPRSGDLSVYWYQQSLDQGLQFLIQYYNGEERAKGNILERFSAQQFPDLHSELNLSSLELGDSALYFCASSVDRDKHSYEQYFGPGTRLTVT.